Described below is a single T cell receptor (beta chain) sequence and its context. Clones were read by immunoSEQ multiplex PCR, and TCRdb kept only the in-frame ones, dropping some. The data contain fewer than 250,000 clones, 80% to 90% of them singletons. CDR3 length equals 15 residues. The V gene's germline CDR1 is LNHDA and CDR2 SQIVND (reference sequence). V shed 7 bases and J shed 3 bases, with 16 bases lying between them. The sample originates from a study of blood T cell repertoires in COVID-19. Study overall: Collection of acute and convalescent COVID-19 samples took place in the United States, Italy and Spain. Nucleic acid was either cDNA or gDNA, and it came from T cells, B-cell-depleted T cells, or PBMCs.

Source material: peripheral blood. The chain employs TRBV19 and TRBJ1-5, with D perhaps matching TRBD1 (6 bases). This receptor was taken from a human donor in a cohort sampled during active COVID-19. The CDR3 loop is CASIGSRTDNQPQHF. The CDR3 DNA reads TGTGCCAGTATAGGGTCGCGGACAGACAATCAGCCCCAGCATTTT.